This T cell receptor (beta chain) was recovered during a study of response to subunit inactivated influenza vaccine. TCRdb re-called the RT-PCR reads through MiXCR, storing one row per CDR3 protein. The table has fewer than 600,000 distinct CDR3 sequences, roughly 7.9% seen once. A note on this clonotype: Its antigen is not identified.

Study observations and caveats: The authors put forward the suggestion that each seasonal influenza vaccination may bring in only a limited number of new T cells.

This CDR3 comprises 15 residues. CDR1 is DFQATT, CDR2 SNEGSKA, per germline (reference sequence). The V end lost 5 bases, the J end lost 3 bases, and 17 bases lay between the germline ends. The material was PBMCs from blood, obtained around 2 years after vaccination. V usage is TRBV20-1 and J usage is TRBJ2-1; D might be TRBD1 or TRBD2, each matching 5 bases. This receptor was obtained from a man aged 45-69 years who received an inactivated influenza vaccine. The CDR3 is CSALSGTRFYNEQFF. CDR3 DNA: TGCAGTGCTCTTTCCGGGACGAGGTTCTACAATGAGCAGTTCTTC.